The rows below give T cell receptor beta chains drawn from one sample of a study of technical replicates of blood from a few donors. Clones were read by immunoSEQ multiplex PCR, and TCRdb kept only the in-frame ones, dropping some. The sample records approximately 85,000 clones, around 94% being singletons. Sequencing was carried out using T cells isolated from PBMCs. The receptors come from a human donor in good health. CDR3s include the opening cysteine and the closing phenylalanine or tryptophan. The order of the fields is clone size, V gene, J gene, D gene, CDR3 protein, CDR3 DNA. D genes are given only for firm matches. The size entry is marked missing in some rows and otherwise reads once, few, many or a size class.

clone size: -
V gene: TRBV29-1
J gene: TRBJ2-7
D gene: TRBD1
CDR3 protein: CSQTKDRASYEQYF
CDR3 DNA: TGCAGCCAAACAAAGGACAGGGCCTCCTACGAGCAGTACTTC

clone size: -
V gene: TRBV29-1
J gene: TRBJ2-7
D gene: -
CDR3 protein: CSVGGGGGSSYEQYF
CDR3 DNA: TGCAGCGTGGGAGGGGGAGGGGGGAGCTCCTACGAGCAGTACTTC

clone size: -
V gene: TRBV27
J gene: TRBJ2-7
D gene: -
CDR3 protein: CASRYRDTLSYEQYF
CDR3 DNA: TGTGCCAGCAGATACCGGGACACCCTCTCCTACGAGCAGTACTTC

clone size: -
V gene: TRBV7-9
J gene: TRBJ1-2
D gene: TRBD1
CDR3 protein: CASSLDPGRDSDYGYTF
CDR3 DNA: TGTGCCAGCAGCTTAGACCCGGGTAGGGACAGCGACTATGGCTACACCTTC

clone size: -
V gene: TRBV12-5
J gene: TRBJ2-7
D gene: -
CDR3 protein: CASGTYPTISNGSSFYEQYF
CDR3 DNA: TGTGCTAGTGGTACCTACCCCACAATTTCAAACGGGTCCTCCTTTTACGAGCAGTACTTC

clone size: -
V gene: TRBV18
J gene: TRBJ1-1
D gene: -
CDR3 protein: CASSPSHQDTEAFF
CDR3 DNA: TGTGCCAGCTCACCGTCTCATCAGGACACTGAAGCTTTCTTT

clone size: -
V gene: TRBV5-1
J gene: TRBJ1-2
D gene: -
CDR3 protein: CASSYEQGANYGYTF
CDR3 DNA: TGCGCCAGCAGCTATGAGCAGGGCGCTAACTATGGCTACACCTTC

clone size: -
V gene: TRBV19
J gene: TRBJ2-3
D gene: -
CDR3 protein: CASSTRQGAGDTQYF
CDR3 DNA: TGTGCCAGTAGTACTCGGCAAGGCGCCGGGGATACGCAGTATTTT

clone size: few
V gene: TRBV11-2
J gene: TRBJ1-1
D gene: -
CDR3 protein: CASSPGFSNTEAFF
CDR3 DNA: TGTGCCAGCAGCCCAGGGTTTTCGAACACTGAAGCTTTCTTT

clone size: -
V gene: TRBV9
J gene: TRBJ2-1
D gene: -
CDR3 protein: CASSVGGKRYLEQFF
CDR3 DNA: TGTGCCAGCAGCGTAGGCGGAAAGCGGTATCTTGAGCAGTTCTTC

clone size: -
V gene: TRBV7-2
J gene: TRBJ1-3
D gene: -
CDR3 protein: CASSPTGGGNTIYF
CDR3 DNA: TGTGCCAGCAGCCCCACGGGGGGGGGAAACACCATATATTTT

clone size: -
V gene: TRBV9
J gene: TRBJ2-3
D gene: TRBD2
CDR3 protein: CASSVEGSGVAGTQYF
CDR3 DNA: TGTGCCAGCAGCGTAGAGGGTAGCGGGGTCGCAGGTACGCAGTATTTT

clone size: once
V gene: TRBV4-2
J gene: TRBJ1-3
D gene: -
CDR3 protein: CASSQDSGGVSGNTIYF
CDR3 DNA: TGTGCCAGCAGCCAAGATAGCGGGGGGGTATCCGGAAACACCATATATTTT

clone size: -
V gene: TRBV5-4
J gene: TRBJ2-7
D gene: -
CDR3 protein: CASSFHSYEQYF
CDR3 DNA: TGTGCCAGCAGCTTCCACAGCTACGAGCAGTACTTC

clone size: once
V gene: TRBV7-8
J gene: TRBJ2-7
D gene: TRBD2
CDR3 protein: CASSQRNSGTSVNEQYF
CDR3 DNA: TGTGCCAGCAGCCAGAGAAATTCCGGGACTAGCGTCAACGAGCAGTACTTC

clone size: -
V gene: TRBV4-1
J gene: TRBJ2-3
D gene: -
CDR3 protein: CASSQDLVLLNTQYF
CDR3 DNA: TGCGCCAGCAGCCAAGATCTGGTACTATTGAATACGCAGTATTTT

clone size: -
V gene: TRBV7-9
J gene: TRBJ2-2
D gene: -
CDR3 protein: CASSPGDTGELFF
CDR3 DNA: TGTGCCAGCAGCCCAGGGGACACCGGGGAGCTGTTTTTT

clone size: -
V gene: TRBV10-1
J gene: TRBJ1-2
D gene: -
CDR3 protein: CASVRSYGYTF
CDR3 DNA: TGCGCCAGCGTCCGCAGCTATGGCTACACCTTC

clone size: -
V gene: TRBV2
J gene: TRBJ2-7
D gene: -
CDR3 protein: CASSAGQGSYEQYF
CDR3 DNA: TGTGCCAGCAGTGCGGGTCAGGGTTCCTACGAGCAGTACTTC

clone size: -
V gene: TRBV28
J gene: TRBJ1-2
D gene: -
CDR3 protein: CASSFRGLYGYTF
CDR3 DNA: TGTGCCAGCAGTTTCAGGGGCCTCTATGGCTACACCTTC

clone size: -
V gene: TRBV6-5
J gene: TRBJ2-3
D gene: TRBD2
CDR3 protein: CASSWTSGGAADTQYF
CDR3 DNA: TGTGCCAGCAGTTGGACTAGCGGGGGGGCCGCAGATACGCAGTATTTT

clone size: -
V gene: TRBV28
J gene: TRBJ2-1
D gene: -
CDR3 protein: CASSLGHGSGYNEQFF
CDR3 DNA: TGTGCCAGCAGTTTAGGTCATGGTAGCGGATACAATGAGCAGTTCTTC

clone size: -
V gene: TRBV7-9
J gene: TRBJ2-7
D gene: TRBD1
CDR3 protein: CASSLGTGESSYEQYF
CDR3 DNA: TGTGCCAGCAGCTTGGGGACAGGGGAGTCCTCCTACGAGCAGTACTTC

clone size: -
V gene: TRBV29-1
J gene: TRBJ2-7
D gene: -
CDR3 protein: CSVEGFDGGEQYF
CDR3 DNA: TGCAGCGTTGAAGGGTTCGACGGCGGCGAGCAGTACTTC